This TCR beta chain was documented in a study of blood T cell repertoires in COVID-19. Overall study context: The study drew acute and convalescent COVID-19 samples from the United States, Italy and Spain.

Losses at the gene ends were 10 bases for V and 1 base for J; bases not matched to a gene: 16. This CDR3 region has 20 residues. The germline gives CDR1 MDHEN, CDR2 SYDVKM. Assay: immunoSEQ multiplex PCR; the TCRdb copy retains only in-frame clones and omits some. The table shows hundreds of thousands of clones, with 70% to 85% occurring only once. The origin of this receptor is a woman older than 75 with acute or convalescent COVID-19. The chain has TRBV28 and TRBJ2-4; 16 bases line up with TRBD2. The sequenced material came from peripheral blood. CDR3 bases: TGTGCCACCGACACGGCCGGGACTAGCGGGAGGGCCACTGCCAAAAACATTCAGTACTTC. Protein sequence: CATDTAGTSGRATAKNIQYF.